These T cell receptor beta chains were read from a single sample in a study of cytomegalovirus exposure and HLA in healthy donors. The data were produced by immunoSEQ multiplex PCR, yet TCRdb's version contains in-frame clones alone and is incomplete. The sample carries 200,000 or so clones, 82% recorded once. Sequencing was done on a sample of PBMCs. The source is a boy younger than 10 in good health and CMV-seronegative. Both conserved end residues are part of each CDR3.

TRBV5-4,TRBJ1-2,CASTTYPGDNYGYTF
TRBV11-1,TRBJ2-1,CASSSQGGNEQFF
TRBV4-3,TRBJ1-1,CASSHRTGEWAFF
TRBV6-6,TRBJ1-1,CASSYEPGTSTEAFF
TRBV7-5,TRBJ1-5,CARRLRPTVPLRPQHF
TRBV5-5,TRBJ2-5,CASSRGEDQYF
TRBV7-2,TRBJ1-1,CASSSAGQMNTEAFF
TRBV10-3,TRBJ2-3,CAIRPRGSASTDTQYF
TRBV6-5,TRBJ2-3,CASRPTGEPDTQYF
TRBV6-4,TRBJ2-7,CASSKRQGSEQYF